This is a list of T cell receptor beta chains from one sample in a study of CD8 T cells in Susac syndrome. One entry per CDR3 protein, called by TCRdb with MiXCR from the immunoSEQ multiplex PCR reads. Of approximately 190,000 distinct CDR3 sequences detected, approximately 96% appear once; the ten largest clones hold 0.09% to 0.1%. The sequenced sample was CD4+ T cells from PBMCs. The receptors shown here come from a human donor with Susac syndrome. CDR3s leave out the opening cysteine and the closing phenylalanine or tryptophan.

V gene	CDR3 protein
TRBV6-5	ASKRWGGAKDTQY
TRBV18	ASSPFSAAAYEQY
TRBV30	AWSLGQGLDEQY
TRBV4-1	ASSQDPASGGRSSYNEQF
TRBV3-1	ASSQDFSGANVLT
TRBV29-1	SVRDRANEKLF
TRBV29-1	SVGASSGVPGETQY
TRBV3-1	ASSRTGTGRMNTEAF
TRBV20-1	SASGTANEKLF
TRBV25-1	ASSDRGQNQPQH
TRBV28	AISTGQGYTGELF
TRBV5-1	ASSLLLTTEAF
TRBV4-1	ASSKRSLARNTGELF
TRBV11-1	ASSLALLLAGGISTDTQY
TRBV7-9	ASSLELGGLGNEQY
TRBV30	AWSDIQGKVRGNQPQH
TRBV16	ASSHLGKNTEAF
TRBV3-1	ASSQSHTQY
TRBV12-3/TRBV12-4	ASSFRRANYGYT
TRBV14	ASSQDGQGAEAF
TRBV18	ASSPPGLAGGTDTQY
TRBV6-2/TRBV6-3	ASSYGTLYNEQF
TRBV27	ASRHTGGGETQY
TRBV6-6	ASSYEWGGGNQPQH